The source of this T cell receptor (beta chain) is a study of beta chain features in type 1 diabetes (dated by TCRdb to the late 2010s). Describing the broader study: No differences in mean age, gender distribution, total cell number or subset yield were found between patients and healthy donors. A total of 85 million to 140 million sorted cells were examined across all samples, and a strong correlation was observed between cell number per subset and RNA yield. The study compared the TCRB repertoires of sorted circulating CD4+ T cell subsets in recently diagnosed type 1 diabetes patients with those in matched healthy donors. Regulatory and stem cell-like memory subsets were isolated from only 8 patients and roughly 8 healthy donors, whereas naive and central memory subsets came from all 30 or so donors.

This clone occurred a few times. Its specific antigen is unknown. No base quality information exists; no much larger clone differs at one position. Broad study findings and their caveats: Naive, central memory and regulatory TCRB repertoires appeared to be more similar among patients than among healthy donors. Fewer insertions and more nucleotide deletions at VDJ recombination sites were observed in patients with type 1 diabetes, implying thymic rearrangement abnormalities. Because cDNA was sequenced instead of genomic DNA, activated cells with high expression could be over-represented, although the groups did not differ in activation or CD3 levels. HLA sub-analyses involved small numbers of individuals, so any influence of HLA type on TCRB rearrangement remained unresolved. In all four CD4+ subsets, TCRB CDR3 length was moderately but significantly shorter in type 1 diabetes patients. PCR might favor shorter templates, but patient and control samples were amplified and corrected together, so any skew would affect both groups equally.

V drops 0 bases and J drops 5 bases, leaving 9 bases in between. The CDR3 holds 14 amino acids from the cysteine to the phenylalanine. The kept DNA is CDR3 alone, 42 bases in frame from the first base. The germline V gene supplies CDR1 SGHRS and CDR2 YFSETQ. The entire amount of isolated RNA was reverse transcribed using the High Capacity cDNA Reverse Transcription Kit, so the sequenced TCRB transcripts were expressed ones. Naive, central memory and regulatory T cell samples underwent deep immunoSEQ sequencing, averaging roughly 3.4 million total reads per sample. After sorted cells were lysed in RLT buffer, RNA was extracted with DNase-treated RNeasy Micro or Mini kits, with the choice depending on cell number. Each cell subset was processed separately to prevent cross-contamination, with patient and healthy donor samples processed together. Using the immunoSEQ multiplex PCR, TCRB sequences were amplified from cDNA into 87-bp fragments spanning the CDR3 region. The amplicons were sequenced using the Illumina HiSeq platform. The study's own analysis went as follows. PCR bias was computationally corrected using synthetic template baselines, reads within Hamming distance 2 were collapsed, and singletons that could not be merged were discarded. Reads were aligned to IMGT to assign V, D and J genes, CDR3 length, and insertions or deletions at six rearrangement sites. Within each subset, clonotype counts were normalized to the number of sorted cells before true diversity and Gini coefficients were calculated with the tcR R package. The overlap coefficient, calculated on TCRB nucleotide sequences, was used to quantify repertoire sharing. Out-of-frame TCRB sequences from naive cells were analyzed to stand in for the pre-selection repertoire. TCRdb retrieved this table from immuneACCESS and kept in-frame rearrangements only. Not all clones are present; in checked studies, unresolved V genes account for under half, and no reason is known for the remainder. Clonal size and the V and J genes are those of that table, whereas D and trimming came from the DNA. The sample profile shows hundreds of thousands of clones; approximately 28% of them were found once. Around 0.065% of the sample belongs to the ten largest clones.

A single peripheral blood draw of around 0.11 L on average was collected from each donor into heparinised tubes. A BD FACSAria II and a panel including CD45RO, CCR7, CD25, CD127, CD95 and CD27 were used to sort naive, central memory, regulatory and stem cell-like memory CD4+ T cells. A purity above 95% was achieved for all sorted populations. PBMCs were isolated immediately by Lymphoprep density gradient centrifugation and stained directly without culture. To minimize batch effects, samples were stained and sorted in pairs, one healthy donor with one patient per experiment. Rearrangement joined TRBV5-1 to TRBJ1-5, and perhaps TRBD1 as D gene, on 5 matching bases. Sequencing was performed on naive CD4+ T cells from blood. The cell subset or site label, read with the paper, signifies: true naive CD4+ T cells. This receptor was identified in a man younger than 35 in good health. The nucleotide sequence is TGCGCCAGCAGCTTGGAGGGGCCTCATCAGCCCCAGCATTTT. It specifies CASSLEGPHQPQHF.